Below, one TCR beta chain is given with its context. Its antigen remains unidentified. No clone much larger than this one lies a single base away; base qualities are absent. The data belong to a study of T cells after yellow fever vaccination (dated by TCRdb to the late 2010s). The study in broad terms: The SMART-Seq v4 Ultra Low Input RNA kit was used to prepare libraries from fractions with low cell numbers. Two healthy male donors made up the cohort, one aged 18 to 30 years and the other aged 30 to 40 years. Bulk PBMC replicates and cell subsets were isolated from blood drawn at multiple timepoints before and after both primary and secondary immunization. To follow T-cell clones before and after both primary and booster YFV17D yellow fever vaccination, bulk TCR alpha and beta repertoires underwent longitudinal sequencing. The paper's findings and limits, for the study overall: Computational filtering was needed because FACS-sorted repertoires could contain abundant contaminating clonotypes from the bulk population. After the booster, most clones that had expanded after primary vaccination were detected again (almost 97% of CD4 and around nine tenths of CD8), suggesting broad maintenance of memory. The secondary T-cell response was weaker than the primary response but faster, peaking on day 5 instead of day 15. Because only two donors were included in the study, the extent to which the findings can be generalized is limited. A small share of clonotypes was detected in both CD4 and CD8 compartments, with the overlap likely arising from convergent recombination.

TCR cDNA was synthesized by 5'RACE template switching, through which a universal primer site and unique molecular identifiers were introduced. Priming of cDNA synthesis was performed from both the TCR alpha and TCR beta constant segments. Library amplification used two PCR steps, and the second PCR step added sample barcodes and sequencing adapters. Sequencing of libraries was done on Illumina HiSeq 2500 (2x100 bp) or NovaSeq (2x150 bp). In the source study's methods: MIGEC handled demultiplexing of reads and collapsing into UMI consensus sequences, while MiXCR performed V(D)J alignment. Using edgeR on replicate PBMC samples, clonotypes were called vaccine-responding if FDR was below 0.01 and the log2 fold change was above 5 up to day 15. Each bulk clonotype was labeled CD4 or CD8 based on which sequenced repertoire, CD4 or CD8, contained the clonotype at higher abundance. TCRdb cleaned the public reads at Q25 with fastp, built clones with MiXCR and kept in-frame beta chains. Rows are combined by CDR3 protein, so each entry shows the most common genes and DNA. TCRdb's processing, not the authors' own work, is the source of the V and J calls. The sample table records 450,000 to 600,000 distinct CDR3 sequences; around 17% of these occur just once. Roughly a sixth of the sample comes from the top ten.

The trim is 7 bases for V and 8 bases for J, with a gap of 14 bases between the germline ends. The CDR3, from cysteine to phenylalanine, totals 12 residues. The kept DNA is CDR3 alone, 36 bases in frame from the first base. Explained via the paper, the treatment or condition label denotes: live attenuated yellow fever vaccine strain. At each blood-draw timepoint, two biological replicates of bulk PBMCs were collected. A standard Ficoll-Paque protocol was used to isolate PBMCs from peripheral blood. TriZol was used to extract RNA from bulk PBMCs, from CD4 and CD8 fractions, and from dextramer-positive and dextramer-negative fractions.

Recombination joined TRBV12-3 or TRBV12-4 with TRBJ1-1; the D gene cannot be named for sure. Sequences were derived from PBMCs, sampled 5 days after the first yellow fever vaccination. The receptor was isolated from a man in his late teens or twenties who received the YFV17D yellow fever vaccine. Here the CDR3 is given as CASKTTLEEAFF. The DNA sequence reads TGTGCCAGCAAAACGACACTGGAAGAAGCTTTCTTT.